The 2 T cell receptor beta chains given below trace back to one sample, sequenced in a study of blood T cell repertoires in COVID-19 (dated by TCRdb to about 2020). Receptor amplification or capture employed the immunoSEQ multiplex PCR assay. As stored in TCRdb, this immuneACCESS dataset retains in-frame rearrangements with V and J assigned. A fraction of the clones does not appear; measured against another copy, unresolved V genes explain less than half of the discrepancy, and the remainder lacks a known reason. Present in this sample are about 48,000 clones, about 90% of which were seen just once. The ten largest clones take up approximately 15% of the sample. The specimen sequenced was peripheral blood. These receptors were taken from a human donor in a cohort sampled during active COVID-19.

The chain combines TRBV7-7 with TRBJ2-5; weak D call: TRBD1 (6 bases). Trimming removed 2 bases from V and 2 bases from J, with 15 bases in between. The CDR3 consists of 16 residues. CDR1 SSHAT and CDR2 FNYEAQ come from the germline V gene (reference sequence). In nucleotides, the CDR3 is TGTGCCAGCAGCTTACGTTTTGGCCAGGGGCAAGAGACCCAGTACTTC. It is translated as CASSLRFGQGQETQYF. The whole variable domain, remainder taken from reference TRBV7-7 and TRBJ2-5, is GAGVSQSPRYKVTKRGQDVTLRCDPISSHATLYWYQQALGQGPEFLTYFNYEAQPDKSGLPSDRFSAERPEGSISTLTIQRTEQRDSAMYRCASSLRFGQGQETQYFGPGTRLLVL.

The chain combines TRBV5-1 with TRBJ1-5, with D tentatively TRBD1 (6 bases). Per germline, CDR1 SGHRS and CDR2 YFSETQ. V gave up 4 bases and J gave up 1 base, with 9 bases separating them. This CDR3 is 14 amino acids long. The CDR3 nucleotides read TGCGCCAGCAGCCCAGGGGACAGCAATCAGCCCCAGCATTTT. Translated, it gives CASSPGDSNQPQHF. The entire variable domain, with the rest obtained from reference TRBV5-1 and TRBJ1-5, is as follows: KAGVTQTPRYLIKTRGQQVTLSCSPISGHRSVSWYQQTPGQGLQFLFEYFSETQRNKGNFPGRFSGRQFSNSRSEMNVSTLELGDSALYLCASSPGDSNQPQHFGDGTRLSIL.